This T cell receptor (beta chain) is drawn from a study of beta chain features in type 1 diabetes (dated by TCRdb to the late 2010s). Broadly, across the study: Mean age, gender distribution, total cell number and subset yield did not differ between patients and healthy donors. Regulatory and stem cell-like memory subsets were obtained from only 8 patients and roughly 8 healthy donors, while naive and central memory subsets were obtained from all 30 or so donors. The study compared the TCRB repertoires of sorted circulating CD4+ T cell subsets in recently diagnosed type 1 diabetes patients with those in matched healthy donors. A total of 85 million to 140 million sorted cells were examined across all samples, and a strong correlation was observed between cell number per subset and RNA yield. What the study reported, not specific to this receptor: Because cDNA was sequenced instead of genomic DNA, highly expressing activated cells could be over-represented, though the groups showed no difference in activation or CD3 levels. Only small numbers of individuals were included in the HLA sub-analyses, which left unresolved whether HLA type had any influence on TCRB rearrangement. Shorter templates might be favored by PCR, yet because patient and control samples were amplified and corrected together, any such skew would affect both groups equally. Patients with type 1 diabetes made fewer insertions and deleted more nucleotides at VDJ recombination sites, implying thymic rearrangement abnormalities. A moderate but significant shortening of TCRB CDR3 length was observed in type 1 diabetes patients in all four CD4+ subsets. Naive, central memory and regulatory TCRB repertoires appeared to be more alike among patients than among healthy donors.

Each donor gave one peripheral blood draw, averaging roughly 120 mL, which was collected into heparinised tubes. A BD FACSAria II and a panel including CD45RO, CCR7, CD25, CD127, CD95 and CD27 were used to sort naive, central memory, regulatory and stem cell-like memory CD4+ T cells. A purity above 95% was achieved for all sorted populations. PBMCs were isolated right away by Lymphoprep density gradient centrifugation and were stained directly, without culture. Samples were stained and sorted in pairs, with one healthy donor and one patient per experiment, so that batch effects were minimized. This clone has a single count. This receptor's antigen is unknown. Nothing much larger sits one base from this clone, and base qualities are not available. The entire isolated RNA was reverse transcribed using the High Capacity cDNA Reverse Transcription Kit, and thus expressed TCRB transcripts were sequenced. Deep immunoSEQ sequencing was applied to naive, central memory and regulatory T cell samples, giving an average of around 3.4 million total reads per sample. After sorted cells were lysed in RLT buffer, RNA was extracted with DNase-treated RNeasy Micro or Mini kits, with the choice depending on cell number. To prevent cross-contamination, each cell subset was processed individually, whereas patient and healthy donor samples were processed jointly. The immunoSEQ multiplex PCR was used to amplify TCRB sequences from cDNA, generating 87-bp fragments that spanned the CDR3 region. Amplicons were sequenced on the Illumina HiSeq platform. Per the source publication's procedure: PCR bias was computationally corrected using synthetic template baselines, reads within Hamming distance 2 were collapsed, and singletons that could not be merged were discarded. Reads were aligned against IMGT so that V, D and J genes, CDR3 length and insertions or deletions at six rearrangement sites could be assigned. Within each subset, clonotype counts were normalized to the number of sorted cells before true diversity and Gini coefficients were calculated with the tcR R package. The overlap coefficient, calculated on TCRB nucleotide sequences, was used to measure repertoire sharing. Out-of-frame TCRB sequences from naive cells were analyzed as a proxy for the pre-selection repertoire. This immuneACCESS table, as held by TCRdb, lists in-frame sequences with V and J called but not all clones. Of the missing ones, under half trace to an unresolved V gene in checked studies; the others have no known cause. V, J and clone size were drawn from that table, and D and trimming were deduced from the DNA. The sample table contains approximately 150,000 clones; only one count was recorded for around 63% of them. The biggest ten clones account for under 0.1% of the sample.

CDR1 and CDR2 (GTSNPN, SVGIG) derive from the germline V gene (reference sequence). V lost 0 bases and J lost 0 bases; the stretch between them is 9 bases long. The CDR3 measures 15 amino acids from cysteine to phenylalanine. The entry retains the CDR3 DNA only, 45 bases that are in frame from base 1. The chain joins TRBV30 to TRBJ2-1; the D call is tentative, TRBD1 or TRBD2, as each matches 5 bases. The sequenced sample consisted of naive CD4+ T cells from blood. The cell subset or site label of this sample denotes: true naive CD4+ T cells. This TCR derives from a man younger than 45 with type 1 diabetes. The bases read TGTGCCTGGAGTGTAGGGACGGGCTCCTACAATGAGCAGTTCTTC. It is translated as CAWSVGTGSYNEQFF. Where the CDR3 stops, the reference TRBV30 and TRBJ2-1 genes take over; the full variable domain is SQTIHQWPATLVQPVGSPLSLECTVEGTSNPNLYWYRQAAGRGLQLLFYSVGIGQISSEVPQNLSASRPQDRQFILSSKKLLLSDSGFYLCAWSVGTGSYNEQFFGPGTRLTVL.